This T cell receptor beta chain was found in a study of CD8 T cells in ankylosing spondylitis. TCRdb re-called the 5' RACE reads through MiXCR, storing one row per CDR3 protein. The repertoire holds approximately 180,000 distinct CDR3 sequences, with over 15% as singletons. V was pared by 7 bases and J by 9 bases, with 6 bases of the junction left unmatched. Per the germline V gene, CDR1 is SNHLY and CDR2 is FYNNEI. The length of the CDR3 is 14 residues. The chain carries TRBV2 and TRBJ1-6; 10 bases agree with TRBD1. The sequence was obtained from a male donor under 30 with ankylosing spondylitis or in good health (not recorded which). The sample comprised blood, either unsorted or a sorted T cell fraction (not recorded which). CDR3 nucleotides: TGTGCCAGCATGACAGGGGGCGAGAGTTCACCCCTCCACTTT. It codes for CASMTGGESSPLHF.